These 14 T cell receptor beta chains came from one sample sequenced in a study of cytomegalovirus exposure and HLA in healthy donors (dated by TCRdb to about 2017). Library preparation was by the immunoSEQ multiplex PCR assay. For the multiplex PCR, a mixture combining 60 forward primers for TCR Vbeta segments and 13 reverse primers for TCR Jbeta segments was used. TCRdb re-hosts the immuneACCESS table, in-frame sequences only. Its copies lack some clones; in the studies checked, an unresolved V gene accounts for under half of them, and the cause for the rest is not known. Present in this sample are around 90,000 clones, around nine tenths of which were seen just once. Roughly 8.3% of the sample is held by the ten biggest clonotypes. Source material: PBMCs. These receptor sequences come from a man between 25 and 39 years old in good health and CMV-seropositive.

J is TRBJ1-3 and V is TRBV10-3, with unresolved D. Germline-derived CDR1 and CDR2 are ENHRY and SYGVKD. The CDR3 is made up of 16 amino acids. V lost 7 bases and J lost 4, with 20 bases in between. The CDR3 protein is CAIKTPSDAKGNTIYF. CDR3 in DNA: TGTGCCATCAAAACGCCAAGCGACGCGAAAGGAAACACCATATATTTT.

This chain connects TRBV5-1 to TRBJ2-3; 8 bases map to TRBD2. The length of the CDR3 is 17 residues. V dropped 4 bases and J dropped 0; count of bases not matched to a gene: 10. Germline V CDR1 and CDR2: SGHRS, YFSETQ. The CDR3 region is CASSRIGTRTSTDTQYF. CDR3 DNA sequence: TGCGCCAGCAGCCGAATCGGGACTAGGACTAGCACAGATACGCAGTATTTT.

The chain has TRBV5-1 and TRBJ2-5; D not certain. Germline V gives CDR1 SGHRS, CDR2 YFSETQ. This CDR3 contains 11 residues. V gave up 4 bases and J gave up 2 bases, with 3 bases separating them. CDR3: CASSQQETQYF. The CDR3, as DNA: TGCGCCAGCAGCCAACAAGAGACCCAGTACTTC.

The V and J genes are TRBV18 and TRBJ2-5; D is uncertain. Germline CDR1 reads KGHSH; CDR2 reads LQKENI. V was clipped by 6 bases and J by 5 bases, with 10 bases between them. CDR3 length equals 12 residues. CDR3 DNA: TGTGCCAGCTCCCTCGGCAGGGAGACCCAGTACTTC. It is translated as CASSLGRETQYF.

This chain links TRBV30 with TRBJ2-7; 9 positions match TRBD2. Trimming cost V 0 bases and J 7 bases; bases outside gene matches: 16. This CDR3 spans 17 amino acids. Germline V gene lookup returns CDR1 GTSNPN and CDR2 SVGIG (reference sequence). Written as DNA, the CDR3 is TGTGCCTGGAGTGTACTCCAGGGGCGGGAGGGAACCAGGGAGCAGTACTTC. This gives the protein CAWSVLQGREGTREQYF.

The genes are TRBV5-1 and TRBJ2-2, with 7 nucleotides matching TRBD1. J was trimmed by 3 bases and V by 4 bases; bases with no gene match: 6. CDR3 length: 15 amino acids. CDR1 is SGHRS and CDR2 is YFSETQ in the germline V gene. The CDR3: CASSVTGAHTGELFF. CDR3 bases: TGCGCCAGCAGCGTCACAGGGGCGCACACCGGGGAGCTGTTTTTT.

The CDR3 is CASSPRTGGSYGYTF. In DNA form, the CDR3 reads TGTGCCAGCAGTCCTCGGACAGGGGGTAGCTATGGCTACACCTTC. V and J are TRBV27 and TRBJ1-2, with 10 bases aligning to TRBD1. The length of the CDR3 is 15 residues. From germline, CDR1 is MNHEY and CDR2 SMNVEV (reference sequence). Trimming removed 5 bases from V and 4 bases from J; junction bases left unmatched: 7.

This chain joins TRBV15 and TRBJ2-3; tentative D call: TRBD1 (6 bases). The CDR3 runs 15 residues. Trimming left V 0 bases short and J 5 bases short, with 12 bases between. Germline CDR1 LNHNV, CDR2 YYDKDF (reference sequence). The CDR3 DNA reads as TGTGCCACCAGCAGAGATCCAGGACAGCAAGATACGCAGTATTTT. Its protein is CATSRDPGQQDTQYF.

The rearrangement joins TRBV6-6 to TRBJ2-3; 10 positions match TRBD1. The CDR3 is 15 amino acids. V lost 6 bases to trimming and J lost 3 bases; unmatched junction nucleotides: 6. Per germline, CDR1 MNHNY and CDR2 SVGAGI (reference sequence). The CDR3 sequence: CASSSPGQGTDTQYF. The CDR3 coding sequence is TGTGCCAGCAGCTCACCGGGACAGGGGACAGATACGCAGTATTTT.

The chain employs TRBV30 and TRBJ2-7; TRBD1 is a possible D gene (6 bases). The V end was cut by 0 bases, the J end by 0 bases, with 15 bases between. CDR3 size: 16 residues. CDR1 is GTSNPN and CDR2 is SVGIG in the germline V gene (reference sequence). This CDR3 is CAWSVSWGLSSYEQYF. CDR3 nucleotide sequence: TGTGCCTGGAGTGTATCCTGGGGGCTATCCTCCTACGAGCAGTACTTC. Complete variable domain (other parts from reference TRBV30 and TRBJ2-7): SQTIHQWPATLVQPVGSPLSLECTVEGTSNPNLYWYRQAAGRGLQLLFYSVGIGQISSEVPQNLSASRPQDRQFILSSKKLLLSDSGFYLCAWSVSWGLSSYEQYFGPGTRLTVT.

On this clone itself: A junction end diverges from the germline sequence, so it may reflect a read error. V and J are TRBV11-2 and TRBJ1-2; D remains ambiguous. CDR3 size: 13 residues. CDR1 is SGHAT and CDR2 is FQNNGV in the germline V gene. CDR3 nucleotide sequence: TGTGTCAGCTCACCCCTCGGGGAGCGGGGCTACACCTTC. It yields the protein CVSSPLGERGYTF. The full variable domain, rest sourced from reference TRBV11-2 and TRBJ1-2, is EAGVAQSPRYKIIEKRQSVAFWCNPISGHATLYWYQQILGQGPKLLIQFQNNGVVDDSQLPKDRFSAERLKGVDSTLKIQPAKLEDSAVYLCVSSPLGERGYTFGSGTRLTVV.

In this sample, this clone turned up a few times. The chain has TRBV4-1 and TRBJ2-5; TRBD2 might be the D (6 bases). Germline V gene lookup returns CDR1 MGHRA and CDR2 YSYEKL. V shed 6 bases and J shed 0 bases, with 20 bases lying between them. This CDR3 has 17 residues. The CDR3 region is CASSKLPGERYQETQYF. Here the CDR3 DNA reads TGCGCCAGCAGTAAACTCCCGGGGGAACGGTACCAAGAGACCCAGTACTTC.

This clone was observed a handful of times. The V and J genes are TRBV6-5 and TRBJ1-1; 8 nucleotides match TRBD1. The CDR3 contains 15 residues. J gave up 1 base and V 6 bases, and 7 bases lay outside the gene matches. The germline CDR1 and CDR2 sequences are MNHEY and SVGAGI. The CDR3 reads CASSKRQGQNTEAFF. In DNA, the CDR3 is TGTGCCAGCAGCAAACGACAGGGGCAGAACACTGAAGCTTTCTTT.

CDR3 nucleotide sequence: TGCGCCAGCAGCGGGACAGGGGGTGTTGGCTACACCTTC. Translation gives CASSGTGGVGYTF. The gene calls are TRBV5-1 and TRBJ1-2; 11 bases align to TRBD1. The CDR3 is 13 residues long. Unmatched junction bases numbered 3, after V lost 4 bases and J lost 7 bases. From germline, CDR1 is SGHRS and CDR2 YFSETQ.